Listed below are T cell receptor beta chains from one sample, sequenced in a study of blood T cells in healthy people across ages. TCRdb re-analysed the 5' RACE reads in MiXCR, keeping a single row per CDR3 protein. The table includes about 930,000 distinct CDR3 sequences, roughly 28% detected once. This same sample was also taken into another study, of T cells of mothers and their children.

The sequenced sample consisted of blood. The receptors here all came from a woman aged 40 to 49 in good health. CDR3s leave out the opening cysteine and the closing phenylalanine or tryptophan. Fields, in order: CDR3 length, V gene, CDR3 protein.

10 | TRBV29-1 | SVRTESYEQY
14 | TRBV28 | ASSLTGGRGNQPQH
14 | TRBV9 | ASSAGNWNLPGEQF
13 | TRBV4-2 | ASSQEGHQAREQY
16 | TRBV20-1 | SARFPWGLAGIYNEQF
14 | TRBV3-1 | ASSQQFRGGLETQY
14 | TRBV7-9 | ASSLVLGLLEETQY
11 | TRBV7-9 | ASSLGAIKEQY
16 | TRBV28 | ASSPRSYRDRGSGGYT
13 | TRBV9 | ASSTPTAGQETQY